This TCR beta chain was retrieved from a study of blood T cell repertoires in COVID-19. Study context: Acute and convalescent COVID-19 specimens originated in the United States, Italy and Spain. T cells, B-cell-depleted T cells, or PBMCs supplied cDNA or gDNA.

The CDR3 is 16 residues long. The V gene end was trimmed by 5 bases and the J gene end by 0 bases; junction bases not matched to a gene: 5. Germline V gene data show CDR1 as LGHDT and CDR2 as YNNKEL (reference sequence). As originally analysed: Reference gene primer amplification gave estimated nucleated cell counts. The data were produced by immunoSEQ multiplex PCR, yet TCRdb's version contains in-frame clones alone and is incomplete. That table is the source of V, J and clone size, and D and trimming were worked out from the DNA. The data hold 120,000 to 150,000 clones, with around 90% observed a single time.

The chain couples TRBV3-1 (or the pseudogene TRBV3-2) to TRBJ2-2; 8 bases align to TRBD2. Material: peripheral blood. This TCR derives from a woman aged 55-70 years with acute or convalescent COVID-19. CDR3: CASSEGSGTNTGELFF. The CDR3 DNA reads as TGTGCCAGCAGCGAAGGTAGCGGGACGAACACCGGGGAGCTGTTTTTT.